The entry below gives a single TCR beta chain sequence along with its context. Assay: immunoSEQ multiplex PCR; the TCRdb copy retains only in-frame clones and omits some. The sample has about 38,000 clones; roughly 85% are singletons. These data originate in a study of memory CD4+ T cells and cytomegalovirus serostatus. The CDR3 loop spans 13 amino acids. CDR1 and CDR2 from the germline V gene are SGHTA and FQGNSA. Between the trimmed V and J ends, which lost 5 bases and 3 bases, there was a span of 8 bases. Single viable CD3+CD4+CD8-CD45RO+ cells were sorted as the memory CD4+ T cells. This receptor was obtained from an adult in good health and CMV-seropositive. The source material was memory CD4+ T cells from blood. This sequence joins TRBV7-2 and TRBJ1-5; no reliable D call. CDR3 in amino acids: CASSPQDNQPQHF. The CDR3 coding sequence is TGTGCCAGCAGCCCCCAAGACAATCAGCCCCAGCATTTT.